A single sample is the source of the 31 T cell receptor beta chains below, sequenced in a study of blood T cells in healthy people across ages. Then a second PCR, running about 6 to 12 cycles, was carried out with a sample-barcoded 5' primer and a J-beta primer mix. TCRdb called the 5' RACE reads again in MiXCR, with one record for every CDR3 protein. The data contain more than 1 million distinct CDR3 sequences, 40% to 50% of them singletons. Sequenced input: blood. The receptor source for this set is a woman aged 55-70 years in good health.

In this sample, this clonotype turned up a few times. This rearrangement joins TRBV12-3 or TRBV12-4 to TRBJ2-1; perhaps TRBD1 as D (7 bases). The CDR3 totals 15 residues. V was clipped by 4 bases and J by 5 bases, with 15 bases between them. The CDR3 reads CASSSARGRNNEQFF. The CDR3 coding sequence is TGTGCCAGCAGTTCTGCCAGGGGGAGGAACAATGAGCAGTTCTTC.

The CDR3 sequence: CASSYSGRFDQPQHF. CDR3 in DNA: TGTGCCAGCAGTTACTCGGGCAGGTTCGATCAGCCCCAGCATTTT. The rearrangement uses TRBV6-2 or TRBV6-3 and TRBJ1-5; D remains ambiguous. Looked up from germline, CDR1 is MNHEY and CDR2 is SVGEGT. Trimming left V 0 bases short and J 5 bases short, with 11 bases between. This CDR3 spans 15 amino acids.

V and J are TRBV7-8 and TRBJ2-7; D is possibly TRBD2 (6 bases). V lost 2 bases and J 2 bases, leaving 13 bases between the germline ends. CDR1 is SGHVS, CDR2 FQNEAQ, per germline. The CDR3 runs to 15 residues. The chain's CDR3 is CASSLTEGTAYEQYF. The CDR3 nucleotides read TGTGCCAGCAGCTTAACGGAGGGGACCGCCTACGAGCAGTACTTC.

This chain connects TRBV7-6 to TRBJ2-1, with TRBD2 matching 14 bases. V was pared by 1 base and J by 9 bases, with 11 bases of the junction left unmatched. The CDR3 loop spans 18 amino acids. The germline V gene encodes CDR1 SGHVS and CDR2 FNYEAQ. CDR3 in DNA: TGTGCCAGCAGCTTAGGAGTGGGACTAGCGGGAGTGGTTGGTGAGCAGTTCTTC. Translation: CASSLGVGLAGVVGEQFF.

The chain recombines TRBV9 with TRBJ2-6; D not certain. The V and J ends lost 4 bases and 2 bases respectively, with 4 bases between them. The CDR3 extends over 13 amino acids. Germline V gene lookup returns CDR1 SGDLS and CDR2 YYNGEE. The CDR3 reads CASSMTGANVLTF. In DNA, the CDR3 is TGTGCCAGCAGCATGACTGGGGCCAACGTCCTGACTTTC. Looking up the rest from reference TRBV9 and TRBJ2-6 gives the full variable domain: DSGVTQTPKHLITATGQRVTLRCSPRSGDLSVYWYQQSLDQGLQFLIQYYNGEERAKGNILERFSAQQFPDLHSELNLSSLELGDSALYFCASSMTGANVLTFGAGSRLTVL.

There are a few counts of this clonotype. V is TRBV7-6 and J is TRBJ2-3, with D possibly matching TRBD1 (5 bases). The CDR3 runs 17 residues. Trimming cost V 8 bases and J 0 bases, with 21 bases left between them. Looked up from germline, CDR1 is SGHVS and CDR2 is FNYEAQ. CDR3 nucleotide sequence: TGTGCCAGCTCCTCCCCAGGGTGGGGAACTAGCACAGATACGCAGTATTTT. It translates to CASSSPGWGTSTDTQYF.

The CDR3, as DNA: TGTGCCAGCAGTGATAGACTAGCGGGAGGGGGTGAAAACATTCAGTACTTC. It specifies CASSDRLAGGGENIQYF. The gene calls are TRBV6-1 and TRBJ2-4; TRBD2 aligns across 14 bases. Germline CDR1 MNHNS, CDR2 SASEGT. With V trimmed by 3 bases and J by 5 bases, 6 bases remained unmatched. CDR3 length: 17 amino acids.

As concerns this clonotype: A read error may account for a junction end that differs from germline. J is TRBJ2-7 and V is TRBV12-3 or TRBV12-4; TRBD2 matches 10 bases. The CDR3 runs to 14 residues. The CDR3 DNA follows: TGTGTCAGCACTCCCAGCGGGAGGGCCCACGAGCAGTACTTC. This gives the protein CVSTPSGRAHEQYF.

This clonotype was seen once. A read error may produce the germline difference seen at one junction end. CDR3 sequence reads: CTSSPRTLDSTSYNEQFF. The CDR3 nucleotides read TGCACCAGCAGTCCGCGAACTCTGGACTCAACCTCCTACAATGAGCAGTTCTTC. The rearrangement links TRBV5-1 to TRBJ2-1; D perhaps matches TRBD2 (5 bases). The CDR3 has 18 amino acids. Germline CDR1 reads SGHRS; CDR2 reads YFSETQ.

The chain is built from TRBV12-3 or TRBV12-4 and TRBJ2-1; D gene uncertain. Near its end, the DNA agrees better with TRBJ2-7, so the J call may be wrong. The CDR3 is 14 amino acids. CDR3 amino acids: CASSFGISNNEQYF. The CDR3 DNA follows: TGTGCCAGCAGTTTCGGCATATCCAACAATGAGCAGTACTTC.

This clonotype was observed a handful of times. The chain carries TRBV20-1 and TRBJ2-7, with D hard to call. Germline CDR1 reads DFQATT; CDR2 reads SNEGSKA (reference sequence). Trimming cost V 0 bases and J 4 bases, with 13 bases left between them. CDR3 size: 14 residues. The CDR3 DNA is TGCAGTGCTAGAGATACCCAGAGTGCGTACGAGCAGTACTTC. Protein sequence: CSARDTQSAYEQYF.

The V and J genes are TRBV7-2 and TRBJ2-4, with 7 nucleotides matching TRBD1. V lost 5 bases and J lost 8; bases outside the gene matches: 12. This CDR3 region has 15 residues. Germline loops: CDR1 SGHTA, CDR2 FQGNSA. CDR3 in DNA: TGTGCCAGCAGCATTTCCGGGACAGCGGTGGACATTCAGTACTTC. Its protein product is CASSISGTAVDIQYF.

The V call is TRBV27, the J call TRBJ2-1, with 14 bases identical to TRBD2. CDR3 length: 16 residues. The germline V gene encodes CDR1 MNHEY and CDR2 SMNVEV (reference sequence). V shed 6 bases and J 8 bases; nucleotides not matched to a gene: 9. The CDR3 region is CASSSLGTSGSYEQFF. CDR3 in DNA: TGTGCCAGCAGCTCACTAGGGACTAGCGGGAGTTATGAGCAGTTCTTC.

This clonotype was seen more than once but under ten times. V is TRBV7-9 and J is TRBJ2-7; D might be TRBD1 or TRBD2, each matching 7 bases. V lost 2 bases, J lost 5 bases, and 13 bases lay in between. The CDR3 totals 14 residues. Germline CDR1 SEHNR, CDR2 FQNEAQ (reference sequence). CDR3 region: CASSLRQGGNEQYF. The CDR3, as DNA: TGTGCCAGCAGCTTACGACAGGGAGGGAACGAGCAGTACTTC.

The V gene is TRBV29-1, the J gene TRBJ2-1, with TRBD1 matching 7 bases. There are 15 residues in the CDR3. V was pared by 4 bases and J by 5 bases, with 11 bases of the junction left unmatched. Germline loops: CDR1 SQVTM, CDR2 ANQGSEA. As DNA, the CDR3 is TGCAGCGTTGTACCTTCAGGACAGGTTGACAATGAGCAGTTCTTC. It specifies CSVVPSGQVDNEQFF.

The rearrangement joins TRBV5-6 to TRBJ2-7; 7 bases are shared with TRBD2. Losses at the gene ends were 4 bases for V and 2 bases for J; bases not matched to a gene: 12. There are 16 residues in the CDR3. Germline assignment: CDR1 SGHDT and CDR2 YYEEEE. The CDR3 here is CASSQVLATTTYEQYF. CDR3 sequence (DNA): TGTGCCAGCAGCCAGGTACTAGCGACTACGACCTACGAGCAGTACTTC. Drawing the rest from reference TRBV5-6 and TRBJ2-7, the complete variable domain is DAGVTQSPTHLIKTRGQQVTLRCSPKSGHDTVSWYQQALGQGPQFIFQYYEEEERQRGNFPDRFSGHQFPNYSSELNVNALLLGDSALYLCASSQVLATTTYEQYFGPGTRLTVT.

The CDR3 here is CASSPGTLDNEQFF. DNA for the CDR3: TGTGCCAGCAGCCCCGGGACCTTAGACAATGAGCAGTTCTTC. The V and J genes are TRBV28 and TRBJ2-1; tentatively, D is TRBD1 or TRBD2 (5 bases each). CDR1 and CDR2 from the germline V gene are MDHEN and SYDVKM. V was shortened by 6 bases and J by 5 bases, with 14 bases between the two germline ends. This CDR3 is 14 amino acids long.

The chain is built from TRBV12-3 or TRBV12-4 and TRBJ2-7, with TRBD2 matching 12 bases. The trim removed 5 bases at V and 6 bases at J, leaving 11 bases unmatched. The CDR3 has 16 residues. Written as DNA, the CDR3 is TGTGCCAGCAGTCCCGGGACTAGCGGGTCCCGCCCCGAGCAGTACTTC. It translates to CASSPGTSGSRPEQYF.

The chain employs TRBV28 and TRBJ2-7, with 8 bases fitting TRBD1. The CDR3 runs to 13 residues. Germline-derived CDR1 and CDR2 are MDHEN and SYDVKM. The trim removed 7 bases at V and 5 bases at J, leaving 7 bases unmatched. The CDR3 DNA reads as TGTGCCAGCAATGACAGGGGAAGCGACGAGCAGTACTTC. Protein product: CASNDRGSDEQYF. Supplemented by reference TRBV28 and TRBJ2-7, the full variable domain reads DVKVTQSSRYLVKRTGEKVFLECVQDMDHENMFWYRQDPGLGLRLIYFSYDVKMKEKGDIPEGYSVSREKKERFSLILESASTNQTSMYLCASNDRGSDEQYFGPGTRLTVT.

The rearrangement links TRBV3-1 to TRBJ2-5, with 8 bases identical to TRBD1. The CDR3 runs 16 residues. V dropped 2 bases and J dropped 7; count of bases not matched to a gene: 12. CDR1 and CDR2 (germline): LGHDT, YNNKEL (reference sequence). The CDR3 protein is CASSQSRQGPGGTQYF. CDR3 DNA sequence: TGTGCCAGCAGCCAATCGCGACAGGGGCCCGGGGGGACCCAGTACTTC.

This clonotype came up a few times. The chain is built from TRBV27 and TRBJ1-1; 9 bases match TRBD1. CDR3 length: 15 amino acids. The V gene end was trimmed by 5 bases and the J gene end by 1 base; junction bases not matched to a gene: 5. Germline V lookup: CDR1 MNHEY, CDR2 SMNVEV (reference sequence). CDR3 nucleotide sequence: TGTGCCAGCAGTGACGGGACAGGGACGAACACTGAAGCTTTCTTT. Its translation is CASSDGTGTNTEAFF.

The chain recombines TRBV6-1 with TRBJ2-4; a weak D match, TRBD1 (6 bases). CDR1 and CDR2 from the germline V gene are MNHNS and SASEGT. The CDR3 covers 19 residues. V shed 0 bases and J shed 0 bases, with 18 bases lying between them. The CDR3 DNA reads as TGTGCCAGCAGTGAAGCGATAGGAAGACAGGAGCTAGCCAAAAACATTCAGTACTTC. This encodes CASSEAIGRQELAKNIQYF.

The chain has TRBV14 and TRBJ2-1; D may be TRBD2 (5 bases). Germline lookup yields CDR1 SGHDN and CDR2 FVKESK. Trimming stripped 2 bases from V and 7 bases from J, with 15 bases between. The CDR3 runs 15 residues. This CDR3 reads CASSQLDLGKNEQFF. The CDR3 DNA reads TGTGCCAGCAGCCAACTGGACTTAGGGAAAAATGAGCAGTTCTTC.

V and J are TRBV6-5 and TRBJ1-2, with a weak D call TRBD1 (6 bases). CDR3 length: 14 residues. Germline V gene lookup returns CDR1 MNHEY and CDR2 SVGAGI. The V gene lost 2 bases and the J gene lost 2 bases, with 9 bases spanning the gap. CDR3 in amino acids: CASSYDGTNYGYTF. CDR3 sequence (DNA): TGTGCCAGCAGTTACGACGGGACAAACTATGGCTACACCTTC.

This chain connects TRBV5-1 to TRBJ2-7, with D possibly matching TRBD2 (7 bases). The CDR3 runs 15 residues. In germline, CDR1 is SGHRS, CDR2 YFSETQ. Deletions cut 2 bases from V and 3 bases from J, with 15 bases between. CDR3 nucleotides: TGCGCCAGCAGCTTCGGGCAGGGGAGGGTCTACGAGCAGTACTTC. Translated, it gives CASSFGQGRVYEQYF.

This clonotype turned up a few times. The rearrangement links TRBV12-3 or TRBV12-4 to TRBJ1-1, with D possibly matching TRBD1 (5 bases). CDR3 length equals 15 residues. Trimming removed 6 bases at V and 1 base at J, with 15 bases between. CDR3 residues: CASSVWDVGNTEAFF. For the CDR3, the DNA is TGTGCCAGCAGCGTCTGGGACGTGGGGAACACTGAAGCTTTCTTT.

DNA for the CDR3: TGTGCCAGCAGTTTATGGGAGGCCGCAGCGGATGAGCAGTTCTTC. This encodes CASSLWEAAADEQFF. The chain recombines TRBV27 with TRBJ2-1, with D possibly being TRBD2 (6 bases). The germline CDR1 and CDR2 sequences are MNHEY and SMNVEV (reference sequence). The V end lost 1 base, the J end lost 8 bases, and 15 bases lay between the germline ends. This CDR3 is built from 15 residues.

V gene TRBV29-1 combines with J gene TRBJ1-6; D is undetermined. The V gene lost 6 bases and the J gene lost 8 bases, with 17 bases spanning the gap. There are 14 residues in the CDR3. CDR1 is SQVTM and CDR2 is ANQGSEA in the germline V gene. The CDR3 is CSVRGPGLDSPLHF. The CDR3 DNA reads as TGCAGCGTGAGAGGGCCCGGCTTGGATTCACCCCTCCACTTT.

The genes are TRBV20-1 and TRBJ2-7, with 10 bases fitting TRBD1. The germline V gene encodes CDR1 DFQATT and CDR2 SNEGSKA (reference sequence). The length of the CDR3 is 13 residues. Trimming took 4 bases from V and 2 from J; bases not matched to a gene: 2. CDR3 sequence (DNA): TGCAGTGCTAAGGGACAGGGGCCCTACGAGCAGTACTTC. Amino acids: CSAKGQGPYEQYF.

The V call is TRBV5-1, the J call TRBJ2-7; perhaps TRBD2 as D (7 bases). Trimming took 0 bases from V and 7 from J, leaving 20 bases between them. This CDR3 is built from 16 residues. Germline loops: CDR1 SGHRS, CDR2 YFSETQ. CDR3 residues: CASSLGAGAPYNEQYF. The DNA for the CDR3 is TGCGCCAGCAGCTTGGGTGCGGGGGCCCCCTACAATGAGCAGTACTTC. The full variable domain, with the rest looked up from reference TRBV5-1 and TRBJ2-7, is KAGVTQTPRYLIKTRGQQVTLSCSPISGHRSVSWYQQTPGQGLQFLFEYFSETQRNKGNFPGRFSGRQFSNSRSEMNVSTLELGDSALYLCASSLGAGAPYNEQYFGPGTRLTVT.

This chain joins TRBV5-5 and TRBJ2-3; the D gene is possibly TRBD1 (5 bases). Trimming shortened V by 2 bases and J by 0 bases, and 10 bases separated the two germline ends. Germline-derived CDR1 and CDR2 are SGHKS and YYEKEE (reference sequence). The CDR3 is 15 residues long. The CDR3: CASSLRQISTDTQYF. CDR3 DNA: TGTGCCAGCAGCTTAAGACAGATAAGCACAGATACGCAGTATTTT. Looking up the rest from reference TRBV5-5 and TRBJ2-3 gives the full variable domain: DAGVTQSPTHLIKTRGQQVTLRCSPISGHKSVSWYQQVLGQGPQFIFQYYEKEERGRGNFPDRFSARQFPNYSSELNVNALLLGDSALYLCASSLRQISTDTQYFGPGTRLTVL.